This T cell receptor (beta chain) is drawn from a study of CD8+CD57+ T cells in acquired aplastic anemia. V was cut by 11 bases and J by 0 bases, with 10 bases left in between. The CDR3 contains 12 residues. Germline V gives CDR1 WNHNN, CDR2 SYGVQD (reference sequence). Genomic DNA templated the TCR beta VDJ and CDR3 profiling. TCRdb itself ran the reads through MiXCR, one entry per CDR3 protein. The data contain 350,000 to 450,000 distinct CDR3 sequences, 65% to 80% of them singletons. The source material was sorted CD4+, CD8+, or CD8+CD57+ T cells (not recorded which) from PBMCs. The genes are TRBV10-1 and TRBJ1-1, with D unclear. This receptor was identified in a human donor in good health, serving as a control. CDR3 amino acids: CAPFALNTEAFF. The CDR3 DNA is TGCGCCCCGTTCGCTCTGAACACTGAAGCTTTCTTT.